These T cell receptor beta chains were read from a single sample in a study of Ad26.COV2.S vaccination and SARS-CoV-2 variants. TCRdb's copy holds only in-frame clones and misses some; the assay was immunoSEQ multiplex PCR. Of over 90,000 clones listed, roughly 80% are singletons. The material sequenced was peripheral blood, taken after recovery from COVID-19. The receptors were sampled from a human donor who had recovered from COVID-19. The CDR3 runs from the conserved cysteine through the conserved F or W. A D gene is named only where the DNA matches it firmly. The size of a clone is reported for some rows only, either as once, few or many, or as a class for expanded clones.

TGTGCCAGCAGTCTAGGACAGGAAAGAAACATTCAGTACTTC	CASSLGQERNIQYF	.	TRBD1	14	TRBJ2-4	TRBV6-6
TGTGCCAGCAGTTACTCGCGTACTGGCAACACTGAAGCTTTCTTT	CASSYSRTGNTEAFF	.	.	15	TRBJ1-1	TRBV6-2/TRBV6-3
TGTGCCAGCAGCTTGGGAGGGGAGGATACGCAGTATTTT	CASSLGGEDTQYF	few	.	13	TRBJ2-3	TRBV5-4
TGCGCCAGCAGCCCCTTCCCAGGGGTAACTAATGAAAAACTGTTTTTT	CASSPFPGVTNEKLFF	.	.	16	TRBJ1-4	TRBV5-1
TGTGCCAGTAGTACGGGACAGCGGTATGGCTACACCTTC	CASSTGQRYGYTF	.	TRBD1	13	TRBJ1-2	TRBV19
TGTGCCTGGAGATTGGACAGGTACGAGCAGTACTTC	CAWRLDRYEQYF	.	TRBD1	12	TRBJ2-7	TRBV30
TGCGCCAGCCGACTAGCGGGGGGGCTATTAGATACGCAGTATTTT	CASRLAGGLLDTQYF	.	TRBD2	15	TRBJ2-3	TRBV5-1
TGTGCCAGTAGTATCAAGGGGCAGACAAATTCACCCCTCCACTTT	CASSIKGQTNSPLHF	.	.	15	TRBJ1-6	TRBV19
TGTGCCAGCAGCCATCCCCCCCAGGGGGGACAGGGATACGAAAAACTGTTTTTT	CASSHPPQGGQGYEKLFF	.	TRBD1	18	TRBJ1-4	TRBV3-1/TRBV3-2
TGTGCCAGCAGTTACACGGTTGGGAGTCCACTCTACGAGCAGTACTTC	CASSYTVGSPLYEQYF	.	.	16	TRBJ2-7	TRBV6-6
TGTGCCATCAGTGCACTAGCGGGGAGCACAGATACGCAGTATTTT	CAISALAGSTDTQYF	.	TRBD2	15	TRBJ2-3	TRBV10-3
TGTGCCAGCAGCTTAAGGAGCCTGGGGACAGATACGCAGTATTTT	CASSLRSLGTDTQYF	.	.	15	TRBJ2-3	TRBV5-6
TGTGCCAGCAGTTTAGCCCCGCGGTTGATGAACACTGAAGCTTTCTTT	CASSLAPRLMNTEAFF	.	.	16	TRBJ1-1	TRBV27
TGTGCCAGCAGGGGGTCCGAATTTAATTCACCCCTCCACTTT	CASRGSEFNSPLHF	.	.	14	TRBJ1-6	TRBV2
TGTGCCACCAGCAGAGATAGGATGGAGACCCAGTACTTC	CATSRDRMETQYF	.	.	13	TRBJ2-5	TRBV15
TGCGCCAGCAGCTTGAGTCGTAGCCAAGAGACCCAGTACTTC	CASSLSRSQETQYF	.	.	14	TRBJ2-5	TRBV5-1
TGTGCCAGCAACAGGGGGCGTCAAGAGACCCAGTACTTC	CASNRGRQETQYF	once	TRBD1	13	TRBJ2-5	TRBV19
TGTGCCTGGAGTCCTAGTCTAGCGGGGACGTTCTTC	CAWSPSLAGTFF	.	TRBD2	12	TRBJ2-1	TRBV30
TGTGCCATCGGGGGGGGAGAGACCCAGTACTTC	CAIGGGETQYF	.	TRBD2	11	TRBJ2-5	TRBV10-3
TGTGCCAGCAGCGTAGGAGGAACCACTGAAGCTTTCTTT	CASSVGGTTEAFF	.	.	13	TRBJ1-1	TRBV9
TGTGCCAGCAGTTACGGCGTGACCTCGGGGGGGACCCAGTACTTC	CASSYGVTSGGTQYF	.	TRBD2	15	TRBJ2-5	TRBV6-5
TGTGCCAGCAGCTTGGAGGGACAGGGCGGCGAAAAACTGTTTTTT	CASSLEGQGGEKLFF	.	TRBD1	15	TRBJ1-4	TRBV7-9
TGCGCCAGCAGCTTAGCGGGGGCCTCGGAGACCCAGTACTTC	CASSLAGASETQYF	.	TRBD2	14	TRBJ2-5	TRBV5-1
TGTGCCATCAGTGAAGGACAGGGGAAAAGCATTCAGTACTTC	CAISEGQGKSIQYF	.	TRBD1	14	TRBJ2-4	TRBV10-3
TGTGCCAGCAGTTACTCAGAGAATGGCTACACCTTC	CASSYSENGYTF	.	.	12	TRBJ1-2	TRBV6-6
TGTGCCAGCAGTGATAACAGGGGGCGGGAGACCCAGTACTTC	CASSDNRGRETQYF	.	TRBD1	14	TRBJ2-5	TRBV6-1
TGTGCCAGCCGAAGGTTGGGGATTACCTACAATGAGCAGTTCTTC	CASRRLGITYNEQFF	.	.	15	TRBJ2-1	TRBV6-4
TGTGCCAGCTCACCCGACAGGGGCCAAAATCAGCCCCAGCATTTT	CASSPDRGQNQPQHF	.	TRBD1	15	TRBJ1-5	TRBV18
TGTGCCAGCAGTTTGACAGGGGAGAGGCAGCCCCAGCATTTT	CASSLTGERQPQHF	.	TRBD1	14	TRBJ1-5	TRBV5-6